This paragraph reports one TCR beta chain. There is no known antigen for this receptor. No clone much larger than this one lies a single base away; base qualities are absent. The method behind the library was the immunoSEQ multiplex PCR assay. The clones in this table, taken by TCRdb from immuneACCESS, are in-frame only. Not every clone is retained; where verified, under half of the shortfall comes from an unresolved V gene, and the cause of the rest is unknown. The sample includes 25,000 to 35,000 clones, with under 85% observed a single time. About 0.94% of the sample belongs to the ten largest clones. Memory CD4+ T cells were sorted ex vivo from peripheral blood of narcolepsy patients and healthy controls for TCR Vbeta sequencing. The data stem from a study of T cells in narcolepsy (dated by TCRdb to 2017 to 2018). At the level of the whole study: Healthy control donors were enrolled in the study alongside patients who had narcolepsy type 1 or type 2 (NT1, NT2). The study used TCR Vbeta sequencing to track clonotypes in blood and CSF while looking for autoreactive T cells in narcolepsy patients that target self-antigens of hypocretin neurons (hypocretin, TRIB2). Overall results and qualifications from the work: Numbers of sequenced blood memory CD4+ clonotypes were comparable, averaging roughly 37,000 in patients and 33,354 in controls. No sequences matching autoreactive T cell clones were present in some of the blood memory CD4+ repertoires from patients and controls. Autoreactive clonotypes were reported to be detected serially in the blood of the same patients and of different patients, but not in the blood of healthy controls. Plots comparing CSF and blood CD4+ T cell clonotypes from the same patient highlighted HCRT-specific and TRIB2-specific autoreactive clonotypes.

Sequencing was performed on CD45RA- memory CD4+ T cells from PBMCs. The sample's cell subset or site, from its label and the paper: memory T cells sorted ex vivo from peripheral blood. The TCR originated in a human donor with narcolepsy.

The encoded CDR3 is CASSLGASYGYTF. The nucleotide sequence reads TGTGCCAGCAGCTTAGGGGCGAGCTATGGCTACACCTTC. The chain was built from TRBV5-4 and TRBJ1-2, with TRBD1 perhaps the D gene, on 5 matching bases. CDR1 and CDR2, per the germline V gene (reference sequence), are SGHNT and YYREEE. Trimming takes 2 bases from V and 4 bases from J, and the germline ends sit 9 bases apart. From cysteine to phenylalanine, the CDR3 is 13 amino acids long. Only the CDR3 DNA is retained, 39 bases long and in frame from the first base.